A single sample gave rise to the 30 T cell receptor beta chains below, sequenced in a study of blood T cell repertoires in COVID-19. Libraries were prepared by immunoSEQ multiplex PCR; TCRdb keeps only in-frame clonotypes and omits some of them. The sample gives more than 60,000 clones, roughly nine tenths of which show up once; 16% is in the top ten. Sequenced sample: peripheral blood. The receptors shown here come from an elderly woman with active or convalescent COVID-19.

The V call is TRBV10-3, the J call TRBJ1-2; 7 positions agree with TRBD1. Germline CDR1 is ENHRY and CDR2 is SYGVKD. The CDR3 has 13 residues. The V and J ends lost 3 bases and 2 bases, in that order; junction bases with no gene match: 0. Written as DNA, the CDR3 is TGTGCCATCAGTGAACAGGGGAACTATGGCTACACCTTC. The encoded protein is CAISEQGNYGYTF.

This clone was seen only a few times. V gene TRBV28 combines with J gene TRBJ1-1; the match to TRBD1 covers 7 bases. Germline CDR1 MDHEN, CDR2 SYDVKM. The CDR3 is made up of 14 amino acids. After removal of 4 bases from V and 7 bases from J, the junction contained 9 bases not matched to a gene. The CDR3 DNA reads TGTGCCAGCAGTTCTCGACAGGGTTTTGGTGAAGCTTTCTTT. Protein sequence: CASSSRQGFGEAFF. The full variable domain, completed using reference TRBV28 and TRBJ1-1, is DVKVTQSSRYLVKRTGEKVFLECVQDMDHENMFWYRQDPGLGLRLIYFSYDVKMKEKGDIPEGYSVSREKKERFSLILESASTNQTSMYLCASSSRQGFGEAFFGQGTRLTVV.

The chain recombines TRBV7-2 with TRBJ2-7; D ambiguous. The CDR3 totals 14 residues. V gave up 1 base and J gave up 1 base, with 8 bases separating them. Per germline, CDR1 SGHTA and CDR2 FQGNSA. CDR3 residues: CASSLDGSSYEQYF. The CDR3 DNA reads as TGTGCCAGCAGCTTAGATGGCAGTTCCTACGAGCAGTACTTC.

The chain is built from TRBV6-4 and TRBJ1-1; D not resolved. The CDR3 is 12 amino acids. The V gene lost 2 bases and the J gene lost 5 bases, with 6 bases spanning the gap. CDR1 is MRHNA, CDR2 SNTAGT, per germline. DNA for the CDR3: TGTGCCAGCAGTGACGGAGGGACTGAAGCTTTCTTT. Translation gives CASSDGGTEAFF.

The CDR3 here is CASSPQGLLYNEQFF. In DNA form, the CDR3 reads TGTGCCAGCAGTCCTCAGGGACTACTCTACAATGAGCAGTTCTTC. The chain uses TRBV2 and TRBJ2-1; 7 nucleotides agree with TRBD2. This CDR3 is built from 15 residues. With V trimmed by 5 bases and J by 3 bases, 7 bases remained unmatched. In germline, CDR1 is SNHLY, CDR2 FYNNEI.

The rearrangement joins TRBV4-3 to TRBJ2-7; the D gene is possibly TRBD2 (6 bases). V lost 4 bases and J lost 8, with 15 bases in between. The CDR3 covers 13 residues. Germline V lookup: CDR1 LGHNA, CDR2 YSLEER. CDR3 loop: CASSPGPSVKQYF. CDR3 sequence (DNA): TGCGCCAGCAGCCCCGGGCCTAGCGTTAAGCAGTACTTC.

This chain connects TRBV4-3 to TRBJ1-5; 11 bases line up with TRBD1. Germline CDR1 reads LGHNA; CDR2 reads YSLEER. V lost 3 bases to trimming and J lost 9 bases; unmatched junction nucleotides: 10. The CDR3 has 16 residues. The CDR3 protein is CASSQGSGTGGGPQHF. As DNA, the CDR3 is TGCGCCAGCAGCCAGGGCTCCGGGACAGGGGGAGGGCCCCAGCATTTT.

J is TRBJ1-5 and V is TRBV28, with TRBD1 matching 8 bases. Germline CDR1 is MDHEN and CDR2 is SYDVKM. Trimming took 2 bases from V and 5 from J; bases not matched to a gene: 2. The CDR3 extends over 14 amino acids. CDR3 sequence: CASSLGQGYQPQHF. Written as DNA, the CDR3 is TGTGCCAGCAGTTTAGGACAGGGCTATCAGCCCCAGCATTTT.

The rearrangement links TRBV7-2 to TRBJ2-1; D gene ambiguous. The V gene's germline CDR1 is SGHTA and CDR2 FQGNSA. V shed 6 bases and J shed 4 bases, with 13 bases lying between them. The CDR3 loop spans 14 amino acids. The CDR3 spells CASRDHSRYNEQFF. The CDR3 DNA reads as TGTGCCAGCAGAGACCATTCCAGGTACAATGAGCAGTTCTTC.

The rearrangement uses TRBV3-1 (or the pseudogene TRBV3-2) and TRBJ1-4; 11 nucleotides match TRBD1. V shed 1 base and J 7 bases; nucleotides not matched to a gene: 5. The CDR3 has 16 amino acids. Germline values: CDR1 LGHDT, CDR2 YNNKEL (reference sequence). The CDR3 spells CASSQADRGLGEKLFF. Here the CDR3 DNA reads TGTGCCAGCAGCCAAGCGGACAGGGGGCTTGGTGAAAAACTGTTTTTT.

The count of this clone is one. The chain carries TRBV11-2 and TRBJ2-3; D possibly corresponds to TRBD2 (7 bases). The CDR3 has 15 residues. Germline V gene data show CDR1 as SGHAT and CDR2 as FQNNGV. With 0 bases removed from V and 5 bases from J, the gap between germline ends came to 12 bases. CDR3 DNA: TGTGCCAGCAGCTTAGAGGCGGGGGCAGAAGATACGCAGTATTTT. As protein: CASSLEAGAEDTQYF.

V gene TRBV10-3 combines with J gene TRBJ2-4; D is possibly TRBD1 (6 bases). CDR3 size: 16 residues. With 2 bases removed from V and 0 bases from J, the gap between germline ends came to 11 bases. Germline assignment: CDR1 ENHRY and CDR2 SYGVKD. CDR3 sequence (DNA): TGTGCCATCAGTGAGAGGGGGTTCTTAGCCAAAAACATTCAGTACTTC. Its translation is CAISERGFLAKNIQYF.

This clone came up a few times. The chain carries TRBV2 and TRBJ1-1; D may be TRBD1 (6 bases). Germline values: CDR1 SNHLY, CDR2 FYNNEI. V was trimmed by 7 bases and J by 1 base, leaving 7 bases between them. The CDR3 is made up of 12 amino acids. Written as DNA, the CDR3 is TGTGCCAGCATGGACAGGAACACTGAAGCTTTCTTT. It is translated as CASMDRNTEAFF.

The chain recombines TRBV5-1 with TRBJ1-1; 8 nucleotides align to TRBD1. The V and J ends lost 4 bases and 0 bases, in that order; junction bases with no gene match: 11. The CDR3 totals 17 residues. CDR1 is SGHRS and CDR2 is YFSETQ in the germline V gene. The DNA for the CDR3 is TGCGCCAGCAGCCCAAGCTACAGGGGGTTCATGAACACTGAAGCTTTCTTT. Protein product: CASSPSYRGFMNTEAFF.

The chain has TRBV6-5 and TRBJ2-2; no definite D call. V was shortened by 2 bases and J by 2 bases, with 9 bases between the two germline ends. The germline V gene encodes CDR1 MNHEY and CDR2 SVGAGI. The CDR3 covers 15 residues. As DNA, the CDR3 is TGTGCCAGCAGTTACATGACTGCTAACACCGGGGAGCTGTTTTTT. Translated, it gives CASSYMTANTGELFF.

This clone was recorded only once. The chain combines TRBV6-5 with TRBJ1-1; D is unclear. V lost 7 bases, J lost 7 bases, and 10 bases lay in between. The V gene's germline CDR1 is MNHEY and CDR2 SVGAGI. This CDR3 has 11 amino acids. The CDR3 protein is CASNEGGEAFF. Here the CDR3 DNA reads TGTGCCAGCAACGAGGGAGGTGAAGCTTTCTTT.

V gene TRBV30 combines with J gene TRBJ1-1; D remains unclear. This CDR3 comprises 12 residues. V was trimmed by 0 bases and J by 10 bases, leaving 12 bases between them. The germline CDR1 and CDR2 sequences are GTSNPN and SVGIG (reference sequence). The CDR3 coding sequence is TGTGCCTGGAGTGTGTCGAAAAGCGGAGCTTTCTTT. Its translation is CAWSVSKSGAFF.

The rearrangement links TRBV12-3 or TRBV12-4 to TRBJ2-3, with D perhaps matching TRBD1 (5 bases). V gave up 7 bases and J gave up 4 bases, with 9 bases separating them. CDR3 size: 12 residues. DNA for the CDR3: TGTGCCAGCATGGGGCTCCCAGATACGCAGTATTTT. It yields the protein CASMGLPDTQYF.

The chain links TRBV14 to TRBJ1-1, with no clear D. Germline CDR1 is SGHDN and CDR2 is FVKESK. Trimming took 0 bases from V and 4 from J, leaving 6 bases between them. The CDR3 has 13 amino acids. The CDR3 region has the DNA TGTGCCAGCAGCCAAGAGCCAGGCACTGAAGCTTTCTTT. This sequence encodes CASSQEPGTEAFF.

J is TRBJ2-7 and V is TRBV9; maybe TRBD2 (6 bases). Germline V CDR1 and CDR2: SGDLS, YYNGEE. The germline V and J ends were trimmed by 1 base and 0 bases, with 11 bases remaining between them. The CDR3 runs to 15 residues. CDR3 sequence reads: CASSVSEGISYEQYF. CDR3 DNA sequence: TGTGCCAGCAGCGTATCGGAGGGAATCTCCTACGAGCAGTACTTC.

The genes are TRBV9 and TRBJ2-2; D ambiguous. V was shortened by 4 bases and J by 5 bases, with 9 bases between the two germline ends. CDR3 length: 13 residues. The germline CDR1 and CDR2 sequences are SGDLS and YYNGEE. The CDR3 reads CASSLADTGELFF. CDR3 nucleotide sequence: TGTGCCAGCAGCCTGGCGGATACCGGGGAGCTGTTTTTT.

This rearrangement joins TRBV28 to TRBJ1-1, with a tentative D call TRBD1 (5 bases). The V end was cut by 4 bases, the J end by 3 bases, with 15 bases between. The CDR3 loop spans 15 amino acids. Germline loops: CDR1 MDHEN, CDR2 SYDVKM. The CDR3 sequence is CASSSGGESDTEAFF. As DNA, the CDR3 is TGTGCCAGCAGTTCTGGGGGGGAATCGGACACTGAAGCTTTCTTT.

This chain connects TRBV20-1 to TRBJ2-7; D is undetermined. V was pared by 6 bases and J by 3 bases, with 6 bases between. There are 10 residues in the CDR3. CDR1 DFQATT and CDR2 SNEGSKA come from the germline V gene (reference sequence). CDR3 nucleotide sequence: TGCAGTGCAGCACGCTACGAGCAGTACTTC. It codes for CSAARYEQYF.

The CDR3 coding sequence is TGTGCCAGTAGTAAAGGGACAGTGAACAATGAGCAGTTCTTC. It translates to CASSKGTVNNEQFF. The chain couples TRBV19 to TRBJ2-1; TRBD1 matches at 7 bases. Germline lookup yields CDR1 LNHDA and CDR2 SQIVND (reference sequence). V lost 4 bases to trimming and J lost 5 bases; unmatched junction nucleotides: 5. The CDR3 is made up of 14 amino acids.

The V call is TRBV7-3, the J call TRBJ1-2; 7 bases map to TRBD1. CDR1 is SGHTA and CDR2 is FQGTGA in the germline V gene. After removal of 5 bases from V and 3 bases from J, the junction contained 15 bases not matched to a gene. This CDR3 is built from 17 residues. The CDR3, as DNA: TGTGCCAGCAGCCATACCGGGACAGTAGGGAGAGACTATGGCTACACCTTC. Protein sequence: CASSHTGTVGRDYGYTF.

J is TRBJ1-6 and V is TRBV14; D not certain. The CDR3 length is 17 residues. Trimming shortened V by 2 bases and J by 0 bases, and 11 bases separated the two germline ends. CDR1 and CDR2 (germline): SGHDN, FVKESK. The DNA of the CDR3 is TGTGCCAGCAGCCAAACGGTCTCTAGCTCCTATAATTCACCCCTCCACTTT. Protein: CASSQTVSSSYNSPLHF.

This clone came up once. The rearrangement links TRBV2 to TRBJ2-7; the D gene is possibly TRBD1 (6 bases). The CDR3 length is 14 residues. Germline lookup yields CDR1 SNHLY and CDR2 FYNNEI. Between the trimmed V and J ends, which lost 7 bases and 0 bases, there was a span of 13 bases. This chain's CDR3 is CASMNDRSSYEQYF. DNA for the CDR3: TGTGCCAGCATGAATGACAGGAGCTCCTACGAGCAGTACTTC.

The chain carries TRBV9 and TRBJ1-1; possible D gene TRBD1, 5 bases. Trimming took off 6 bases at V and 0 bases at J, with 6 bases between the two ends. The germline gives CDR1 SGDLS, CDR2 YYNGEE. The CDR3 runs 12 residues. The CDR3 is CASTGMNTEAFF. CDR3 bases: TGTGCCAGCACAGGGATGAACACTGAAGCTTTCTTT.

V gene TRBV7-9 combines with J gene TRBJ1-2; 8 nucleotides match TRBD1. With V trimmed by 11 bases and J by 3 bases, 17 bases remained unmatched. Germline V CDR1 and CDR2: SEHNR, FQNEAQ (reference sequence). The CDR3 loop spans 16 amino acids. The CDR3 DNA reads as TGTGCCTCCTTGGAGATCAGGGGGCGAGAGGACTATGGCTACACCTTC. Translation: CASLEIRGREDYGYTF.

CDR3 in amino acids: CASSMGPFGEKLFF. The CDR3 DNA follows: TGTGCCAGTAGTATGGGGCCCTTCGGAGAAAAACTGTTTTTT. The chain employs TRBV19 and TRBJ1-4, with D tentatively TRBD1 (5 bases). Deletions cut 3 bases from V and 8 bases from J, with 13 bases between. This CDR3 region has 14 residues. Germline assignment: CDR1 LNHDA and CDR2 SQIVND (reference sequence).